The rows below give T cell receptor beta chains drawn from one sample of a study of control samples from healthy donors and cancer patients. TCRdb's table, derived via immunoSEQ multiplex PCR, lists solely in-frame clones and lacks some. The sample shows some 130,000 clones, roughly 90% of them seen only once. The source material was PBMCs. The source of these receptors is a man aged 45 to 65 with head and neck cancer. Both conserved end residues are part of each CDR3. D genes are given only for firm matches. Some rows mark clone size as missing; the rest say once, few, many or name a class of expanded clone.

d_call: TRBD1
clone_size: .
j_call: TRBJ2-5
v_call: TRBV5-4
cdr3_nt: TGTGCCAGCAGCTTGGGGGACAGTCAAGAGACCCAGTACTTC
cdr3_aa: CASSLGDSQETQYF

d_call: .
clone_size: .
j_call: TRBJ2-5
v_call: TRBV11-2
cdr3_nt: TGTGCCACCTCTACAAATCAAGAGACCCAGTACTTC
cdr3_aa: CATSTNQETQYF

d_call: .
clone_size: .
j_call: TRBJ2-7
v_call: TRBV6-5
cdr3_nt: TGTGCCAGCAAGGGACCGGGCGTGAGTTCCTACGAGCAGTACTTC
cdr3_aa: CASKGPGVSSYEQYF

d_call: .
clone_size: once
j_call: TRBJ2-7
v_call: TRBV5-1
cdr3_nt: TGCGCCAGCAGCTTGAGCAGCGGCGAAAACTACGAGCAGTACTTC
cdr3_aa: CASSLSSGENYEQYF

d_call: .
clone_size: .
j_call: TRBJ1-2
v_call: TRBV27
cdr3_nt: TGTGCCAGCAGACCGGACAGAGCTAACTATGGCTACACCTTC
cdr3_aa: CASRPDRANYGYTF

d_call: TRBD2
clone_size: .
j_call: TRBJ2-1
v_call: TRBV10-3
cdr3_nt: TGTGCCATCGGGACTAGCGGGATCGGTGAGCAGTTCTTC
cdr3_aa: CAIGTSGIGEQFF

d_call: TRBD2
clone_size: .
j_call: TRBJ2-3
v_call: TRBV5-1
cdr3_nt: TGCGCCAGCAGCCTCCCACGGCGGACTAGCGGGAGAAGCCTAGATACGCAGTATTTT
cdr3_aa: CASSLPRRTSGRSLDTQYF

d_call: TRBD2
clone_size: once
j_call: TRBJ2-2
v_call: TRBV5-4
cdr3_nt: TGTGCCAGCAGCTTGGTTAGCGGGGGGTCCGGGGAGCTGTTTTTT
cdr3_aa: CASSLVSGGSGELFF

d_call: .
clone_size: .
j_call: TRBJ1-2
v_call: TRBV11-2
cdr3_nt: TGTGCCAGCAGCTTAAATGGATATGGCTACACCTTC
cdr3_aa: CASSLNGYGYTF

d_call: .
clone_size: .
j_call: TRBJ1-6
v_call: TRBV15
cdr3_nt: TGTGCCACCAGCCCCAGGGAGCGCAGCTCCTATAATTCACCCCTCCACTTT
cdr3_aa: CATSPRERSSYNSPLHF

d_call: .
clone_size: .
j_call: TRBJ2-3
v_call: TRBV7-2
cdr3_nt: TGTGCCAGCAGCTTAGCGCTAGCGCGCACAGATACGCAGTATTTT
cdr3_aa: CASSLALARTDTQYF

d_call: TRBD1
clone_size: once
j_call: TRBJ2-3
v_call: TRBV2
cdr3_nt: TGTGCCAGCAACCCGGGACAGGTCACAGATACGCAGTATTTT
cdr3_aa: CASNPGQVTDTQYF

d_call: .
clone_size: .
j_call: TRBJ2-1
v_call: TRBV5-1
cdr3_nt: TGCGCCAGCAGCATCCGGGGCAATGAGCAGTTCTTC
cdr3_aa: CASSIRGNEQFF

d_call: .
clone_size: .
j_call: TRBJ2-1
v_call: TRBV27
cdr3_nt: TGTGCCAGCAGTTTATCGGGGGGACAGAGGCTGTTCTTC
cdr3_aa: CASSLSGGQRLFF